This T cell receptor (beta chain) was captured by sequencing in a study of blood T cell repertoires in COVID-19 (TCRdb year 2020). As for the study more broadly: Samples from collaborators originated in the United States, Italy and Spain and spanned both the acute and convalescent phases of COVID-19. Subjects who had been exposed to COVID-19, were actively infected with it, or had recovered from it provided the deeply sampled blood TCRbeta repertoires that made up the dataset. The samples were drawn from two sources: the first 160 participants of the ongoing ImmuneRACE study, and 1,000 to 1,500 subjects contributed by 6 global collaborators. Where available, HLA class I and class II types were taken from metadata supplied by the sample provider and were not determined by assay-based typing. A freely available public database, intended as a resource for researchers studying the immune response to SARS-CoV-2, is where the repertoires were released. Nearly every sample came with metadata listing a de-identified subject ID, COVID-19 status, age in years and sex. The material from the prospective study consisted of cDNA or gDNA derived from T cells, B-cell-depleted T cells, or PBMCs.

V and J are truncated by 4 bases and 0 bases respectively, leaving an intervening sequence of 13 bases. CDR1 SGHNT and CDR2 YYREEE are derived from the germline V gene (reference sequence). The CDR3, cysteine through phenylalanine, is 15 amino acids long. Only the CDR3 DNA stays, 45 bases, in frame from base 1. About this clone: No cognate antigen has been identified for it. Base-call qualities are not available, and no considerably larger clone is one nucleotide away.

Study-wide conclusions, independent of this receptor: The amount of clinical and demographic metadata varied by source and participant and was provided uncurated.

The immunoSEQ Assay, a bias-controlled multiplex PCR, was used to amplify TCRbeta CDR3 regions from genomic DNA. The authors' analysis ran thus. The number of nucleated cells in each sample was estimated from the amplification of reference gene primers within the assay. To quantify the absolute abundance of each unique TCRbeta CDR3 rearrangement, sequence reads were collapsed and filtered. For each sample, productive Simpson clonality was calculated as the square root of Simpson's diversity index over productive rearrangements. Sourced from immuneACCESS, this table was stored by TCRdb with only in-frame sequences that have V and J called. A share of the clones is absent; for the studies checked, an unresolved V gene accounts for under half, and the remainder has no known explanation. Clonal size and the V and J genes are those of that table, whereas D and trimming came from the DNA. The sample has 40,000 to 55,000 clones on record, over 85% of them singletons. The ten largest clones capture approximately 0.37% of the sample.

At one collaborating source in Seattle, patients were enrolled during active infection and were followed longitudinally through the course of disease. The collaborating institutions used their own protocols to collect whole blood in K2EDTA tubes. For TCRbeta analysis, collaborators shipped samples in one of three forms: frozen whole blood, isolated PBMCs, or DNA extracted from either of those sample types. The sample comprised peripheral blood. The TCR was taken from a man in his fifties with COVID-19, enrolled during active disease. Recombination joined TRBV5-4 with TRBJ1-2; too little of a D gene remains to name it. The CDR3 protein sequence reads: CASSLSPGANYGYTF. The nucleotides read TGTGCCAGCAGCCTGAGCCCGGGAGCTAACTATGGCTACACCTTC.